This T cell receptor beta chain was identified in a study of cytomegalovirus exposure and HLA in healthy donors. With respect to this clone: Its matching antigen is unknown.

Germline assignment: CDR1 MNHNY and CDR2 SVGAGI (reference sequence). This CDR3 is 15 amino acids long. V was clipped by 5 bases and J by 7 bases; unmatched bases: 10. The PCR had 60 Vbeta and 13 Jbeta primers. Produced via immunoSEQ multiplex PCR; TCRdb's table is partial and in-frame only. Its listing shows some 200,000 clones. Study results and limitations: Excluded were some V segments that proved indistinguishable, including TRBV6-2 and TRBV6-3.

The clonotype originates from a girl aged 2 to 10 in good health and CMV-seropositive. Sequencing was carried out using PBMCs. The chain couples TRBV6-6 to TRBJ1-1, with TRBD1 matching over 10 bases. The CDR3 loop is CASSNRRTGGNEAFF. CDR3 nucleotides: TGTGCCAGCAGTAATCGAAGGACAGGGGGTAATGAAGCTTTCTTT.